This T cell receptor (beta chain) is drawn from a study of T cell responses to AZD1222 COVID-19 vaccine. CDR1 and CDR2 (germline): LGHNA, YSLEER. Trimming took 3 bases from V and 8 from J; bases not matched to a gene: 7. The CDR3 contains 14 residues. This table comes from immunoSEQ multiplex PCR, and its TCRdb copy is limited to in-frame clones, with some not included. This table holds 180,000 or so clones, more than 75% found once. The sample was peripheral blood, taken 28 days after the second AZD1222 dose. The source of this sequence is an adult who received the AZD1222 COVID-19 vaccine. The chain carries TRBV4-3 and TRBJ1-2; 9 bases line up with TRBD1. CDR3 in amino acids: CASSHRDRANGYTF. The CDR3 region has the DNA TGCGCCAGCAGCCACCGGGACAGGGCTAACGGCTACACCTTC.